This T cell receptor (beta chain) came from a study of T-cell memory formation after mild COVID-19 (dated by TCRdb to the early 2020s). For context, the study as a whole: Most TCR sequence clusters were specific to one of the two donors. T-cell clones expanding and contracting after mild COVID-19 in a couple of donors were tracked by longitudinal TCRalpha and TCRbeta repertoire sequencing. The cohort comprised two young, previously healthy adult volunteers, one female and one male.

The CDR3 measures 16 amino acids from cysteine to phenylalanine. Only the CDR3 part of the read is kept: 48 bases, read in frame from the first base. CDR1 and CDR2 were assigned from the germline V gene as SGHVS and FQNEAQ. General study outcomes and caveats: Contracting CD4+ clones appeared mostly in the CM and EM memory subsets, whereas CD8+ clones were enriched in EMRA. Whether the second-wave clones peaking on day 37 were SARS-CoV-2 specific was not confirmed. Only a couple of mild cases were covered in the study, and larger cohorts including severe cases with pre-infection samples were considered necessary. The detection of some responding clones in pre-infection memory suggests that pre-existing cross-reactive memory T cells joined the SARS-CoV-2 response. Clones contracting from day 15 to 85 had balanced CD4/CD8 phenotypes, while a second wave expanding from day 15 to 37 was biased towards CD4+.

TCRdb shows the sequencer as Illumina NovaSeq 6000. TCRalpha and TCRbeta cDNA libraries were constructed by 5'RACE with constant-segment primers, with sample barcodes and unique molecular identifiers being introduced. RNA was extracted from every sample with Trizol reagent. Amplification of the libraries took two PCR steps, and the second step added a second sample barcode plus Illumina TruSeq adapters. Sequencing of the libraries was done on an Illumina NovaSeq, producing 2 x 150 bp paired-end reads. The study's processing was this. With migec v1.2.7, reads were demultiplexed and then collapsed into UMI-guided consensus sequences. Using mixcr v2.1.11, the UMI consensuses were aligned to TRA and TRB V and J templates and assembled into clonotypes. Clonotypes were classified as expanded or contracted when called significant by both edgeR and NoisET, with noise models trained on biological replicates. For edgeR calls, the thresholds were a false discovery rate-adjusted p below 0.01 and a log2 fold-change of 1. PCA with hierarchical clustering of max-normalized trajectories of the 1000 most abundant clonotypes was used as exploratory dynamics analysis. Separately sequenced CD4+ and CD8+ repertoires were used to assign the CD4 or CD8 phenotype of responding clones. TCRdb reanalyzed the raw reads on its own, using fastp at Q25 for trimming and MiXCR for clone calling, and kept in-frame beta chains. Duplicate CDR3 protein sequences are folded into a single record with the most common DNA and genes. The V and J calls come from TCRdb's annotation, not from the publication. The sample table holds under 200,000 distinct CDR3 sequences, of which roughly 28% were seen once. The ten top clones hold around 11% of the sample.

As concerns this clonotype: There is no known antigen for this receptor. The junction departs from the called germline gene at one end, perhaps through a read error.

PBMCs were isolated by Ficoll-Paque density gradient centrifugation. This sequence was found in an adult woman who had mild COVID-19 (a few samples of this study predate the infection). The sample titles of this study are shuffled in the database, so cell type and time point are left out; the donor was told from shared clones. The chain couples TRBV7-8 to TRBJ2-1; the D gene cannot be named for sure. Material: PBMCs or a T cell subset sorted from them (not recorded which). Read as DNA, the sequence is TGTGCCAGCAGCTTAGCGCCTGGTTGGGTCTACGATGAGCAGTTCTTC. It is translated as CASSLAPGWVYDEQFF.